The clone carrying this T cell receptor beta chain showed up many times. Its matching antigen is unknown. The sample belongs to a study of molecular identifiers for immune sequencing clone quantification. This CDR3 is 14 amino acids long. V shed 6 bases and J 3 bases; nucleotides not matched to a gene: 8. Germline V gene data show CDR1 as LNHDA and CDR2 as SQIVND (reference sequence). One entry per CDR3 protein, called by TCRdb with MiXCR from the PCR reads. The data contain nearly 55,000 distinct CDR3 sequences, 35% to 40% of them singletons. General study points: Clonotypes topping 20 RNA copies carried over 98% of effector molecules but under 1% of naive ones.

The receptor was derived from a human donor in good health. Some libraries in this study had Jurkat cell RNA spiked in. The genes are TRBV19 and TRBJ2-7; 7 positions agree with TRBD1. The sample was naive CD8+ T cells from blood, with Jurkat cell RNA spiked in. Subset described: FACS-sorted CD8+CD4-CCR7+CD45RA+ naive T cells. The CDR3 DNA reads TGTGCCAGTAGCCCGGGACAGTTTCGCTACGAGCAGTACTTC. Amino acids: CASSPGQFRYEQYF.